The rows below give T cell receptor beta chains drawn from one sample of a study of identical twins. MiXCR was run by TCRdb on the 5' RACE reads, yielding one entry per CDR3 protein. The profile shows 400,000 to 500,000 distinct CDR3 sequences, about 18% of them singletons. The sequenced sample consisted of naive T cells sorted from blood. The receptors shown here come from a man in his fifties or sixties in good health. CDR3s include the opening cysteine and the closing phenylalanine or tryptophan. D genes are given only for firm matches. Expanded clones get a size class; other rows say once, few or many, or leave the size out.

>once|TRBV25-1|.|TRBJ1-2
TGTGCCAGCTCCGGCCTGGGAGGCTACACCTTC
CASSGLGGYTF
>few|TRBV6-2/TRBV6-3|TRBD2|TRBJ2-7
TGTGCCAGCAGAAAACCGGGACTAACCTACGAGCAGTACTTC
CASRKPGLTYEQYF
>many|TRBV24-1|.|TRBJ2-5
TGTGCCACCAGTGATTTAAGAGGGGAGACCCAGTACTTC
CATSDLRGETQYF
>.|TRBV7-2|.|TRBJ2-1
TGTGCCAGCAGCTTAGTTCAGGGGCGCGAGCATGAGCAGTTCTTC
CASSLVQGREHEQFF
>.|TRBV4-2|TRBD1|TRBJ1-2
TGTGCCAGCAGCCAGGCCGGGACAGGGAACTATGGCTACACCTTC
CASSQAGTGNYGYTF
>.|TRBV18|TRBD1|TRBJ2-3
TGTGCCAGCTCACCTCGACAGGGCTCCATCACAGATACGCAGTATTTT
CASSPRQGSITDTQYF
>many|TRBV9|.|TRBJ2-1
TGTGCCAGCAGCCCATGGGGCAATGAGCAGTTCTTC
CASSPWGNEQFF
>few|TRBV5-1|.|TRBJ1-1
TGCGCCAGCAGCCCACGACGGATCATGAACACTGAAGCTTTCTTT
CASSPRRIMNTEAFF
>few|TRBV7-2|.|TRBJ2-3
TGTGCCAGCAGTTCGGACTATACGCAGTATTTT
CASSSDYTQYF
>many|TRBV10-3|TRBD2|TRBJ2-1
TGTGCCATCAGGAATGGTGTTGGTACTAGCGGGAGGGACTACAATGAGCAGTTCTTC
CAIRNGVGTSGRDYNEQFF
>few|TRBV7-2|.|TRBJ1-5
TGTGCCAGCAGTCAAGGGATCGGGAATCAGCCCCAGCATTTT
CASSQGIGNQPQHF
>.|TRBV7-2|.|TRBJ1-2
TGTGCCAGCAGCTTAGACCGGGGCGCCCACTATGGCTACACCTTC
CASSLDRGAHYGYTF
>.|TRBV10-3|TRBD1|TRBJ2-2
TGTGCCATCACGCCGACAGGGGGCGACACCGGGGAGCTGTTTTTT
CAITPTGGDTGELFF
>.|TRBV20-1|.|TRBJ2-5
TGCAGTGCTGACAGACAAGAGACCCAGTACTTC
CSADRQETQYF
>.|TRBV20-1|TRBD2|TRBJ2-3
TGCAGTGCTACTGGGACTAGCGGGAGTCCAGATACGCAGTATTTT
CSATGTSGSPDTQYF
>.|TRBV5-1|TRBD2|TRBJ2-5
TGCGCCAGCAGCTTGAGCGGGGGTGGAGAGACCCAGTACTTC
CASSLSGGGETQYF
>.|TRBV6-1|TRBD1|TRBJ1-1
TGTGCCAGCAGCTCTTACGACAGGGGGTTGACTGAAGCTTTCTTT
CASSSYDRGLTEAFF
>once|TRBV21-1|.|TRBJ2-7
TGTGCCAGCAGCATCCCTCGGGCGGAGCAGTACTTC
CASSIPRAEQYF
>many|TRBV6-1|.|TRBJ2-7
TGTGCCAGCAGTCGCCAAGACGCGCGGGAGCAGTACTTC
CASSRQDAREQYF
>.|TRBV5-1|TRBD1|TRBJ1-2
TGCGCCAGCAATCCGGACAGGGATGATGGCTACACCTTC
CASNPDRDDGYTF
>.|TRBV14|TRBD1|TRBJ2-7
TGTGCCAGCAGCCACTACAGGGGACATCTCTACGAGCAGTACTTC
CASSHYRGHLYEQYF
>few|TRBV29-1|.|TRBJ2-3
TGCAGCGTTGGGCAAGTGGCTAGCACAGATACGCAGTATTTT
CSVGQVASTDTQYF
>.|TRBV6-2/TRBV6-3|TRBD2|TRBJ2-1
TGTGCCAGCAGGACCGGGACTAGCGGGAGAGCTTCCTACAATGAGCAGTTCTTC
CASRTGTSGRASYNEQFF
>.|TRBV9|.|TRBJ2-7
TGTGCCAGCAGCGTAGGAGAGGGCTACGAGCAGTACTTC
CASSVGEGYEQYF
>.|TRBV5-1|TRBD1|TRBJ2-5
TGCGCCAGCAGCTCGGGACAGGGCGACCAAGAGACCCAGTACTTC
CASSSGQGDQETQYF
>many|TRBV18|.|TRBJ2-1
TGTGCCAGCTCACCCGGGAATGAGCAGTTCTTC
CASSPGNEQFF
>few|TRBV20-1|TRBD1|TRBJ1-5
TGCAGTGCAAACAGGGAGGGGGCGACTCAGCCCCAGCATTTT
CSANREGATQPQHF
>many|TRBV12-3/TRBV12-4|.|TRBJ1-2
TGTGCCAGCAGTCCGACGGGTTGGCGGTATGGCTACACCTTC
CASSPTGWRYGYTF
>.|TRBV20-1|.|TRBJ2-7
TGCAGTGCTAGTCCCCCGGGACAAGCCTACGAGCAGTACTTC
CSASPPGQAYEQYF